This T cell receptor beta chain originates from a study of blood T cell repertoires in COVID-19. Study-wide context: Sites in the United States, Italy and Spain provided acute and convalescent COVID-19 samples. T cells, B-cell-depleted T cells, or PBMCs provided the cDNA or gDNA that served as material.

The data were produced by immunoSEQ multiplex PCR, yet TCRdb's version contains in-frame clones alone and is incomplete. The sample shows under 200,000 clones, around three quarters of them seen only once. The CDR3 consists of 15 residues. Trimming took 7 bases from V and 0 from J, leaving 15 bases between them. CDR1 is MNHEY and CDR2 is SVGAGI in the germline V gene. Sequences were obtained from peripheral blood. This chain uses TRBV6-5 with TRBJ1-1, with D maybe TRBD1 (6 bases). The receptor comes from a man in his sixties with acute or convalescent COVID-19. CDR3 sequence reads: CASNDRRNMNTEAFF. The CDR3 bases are TGTGCCAGCAACGACAGGAGAAACATGAACACTGAAGCTTTCTTT.